The present TCR beta chain was sequenced within a study of PD-1 blockade in classical Hodgkin lymphoma. Findings and limits, study-wide: Complete responders started with a diversity level that resembled newly diagnosed patients at baseline.

Time point here: cycle 4 day 1 (C4D1), after six to seven weeks of nivolumab. Brentuximab vedotin exposure varied among the patients, all of whom had relapsed after autologous stem cell transplantation. Sequencing was performed with immunoSEQ multiplex PCR; in TCRdb, only in-frame clones are kept and a portion is missing. This repertoire shows 90,000 to 100,000 clones, around 78% found once; its top ten account for over 8%. As regards this clone: Its antigen is unidentified.

Germline loops: CDR1 LNHDA, CDR2 SQIVND (reference sequence). V was shortened by 5 bases and J by 5 bases, with 12 bases between the two germline ends. The CDR3 has 14 residues. The V gene is TRBV19, the J gene TRBJ2-2; unclear D gene. The material sequenced was peripheral blood mononuclear cells (PBMCs), taken before the fourth cycle of nivolumab. The clonotype originates from a human donor with classical Hodgkin lymphoma. CDR3 in DNA: TGTGCCAGTAGTCGGCCACACGAAACCGGGGAGCTGTTTTTT. It yields the protein CASSRPHETGELFF.